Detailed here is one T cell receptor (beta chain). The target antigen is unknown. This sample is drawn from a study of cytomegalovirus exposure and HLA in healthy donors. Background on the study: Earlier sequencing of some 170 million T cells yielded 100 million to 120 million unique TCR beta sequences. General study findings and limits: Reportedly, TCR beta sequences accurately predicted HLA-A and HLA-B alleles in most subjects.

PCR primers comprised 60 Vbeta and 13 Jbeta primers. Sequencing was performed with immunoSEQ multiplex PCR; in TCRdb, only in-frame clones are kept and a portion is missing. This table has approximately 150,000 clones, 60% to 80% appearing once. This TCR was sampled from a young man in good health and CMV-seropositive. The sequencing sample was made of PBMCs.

This CDR3 reads CASSPAQDNQPQHF. CDR3 DNA: TGTGCCAGCTCACCAGCACAGGACAATCAGCCCCAGCATTTT. The chain has TRBV18 and TRBJ1-5, with D possibly TRBD1 on 5 matching bases. CDR3 length: 14 amino acids. Trimming cost V 2 bases and J 3 bases, with 8 bases left between them. CDR1 is KGHSH, CDR2 LQKENI, per germline.